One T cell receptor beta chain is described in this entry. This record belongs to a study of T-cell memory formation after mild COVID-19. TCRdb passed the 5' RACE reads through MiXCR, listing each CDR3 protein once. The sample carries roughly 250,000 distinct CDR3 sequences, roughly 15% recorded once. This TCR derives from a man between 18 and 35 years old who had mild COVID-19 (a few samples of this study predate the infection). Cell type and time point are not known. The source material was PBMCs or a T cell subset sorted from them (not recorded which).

The CDR3 is CASSPGTSGYQETQYF. The DNA for the CDR3 is TGCGCCAGCAGCCCTGGGACTAGCGGATACCAAGAGACCCAGTACTTC. V gene TRBV5-1 combines with J gene TRBJ2-5; 11 bases are shared with TRBD2. The CDR3 is made up of 16 amino acids. The ends lost 4 bases at V and 0 bases at J; junction bases unmatched: 5. The V gene's germline CDR1 is SGHRS and CDR2 YFSETQ.